These 26 T cell receptor beta chains were sequenced from one sample in a study of blood T cell repertoires in COVID-19. Method: immunoSEQ multiplex PCR; TCRdb's copy keeps in-frame clones and lacks some. Of some 110,000 clones in the sample, 70% to 80% are singletons; the top ten hold 5% to 7.5%. Sequences were obtained from peripheral blood. These receptors all come from a man between 65 and 85 years old with acute or convalescent COVID-19.

The chain joins TRBV28 to TRBJ1-3; D uncertain. There are 13 residues in the CDR3. Trimming stripped 10 bases from V and 0 bases from J, with 10 bases between. Per the germline V gene, CDR1 is MDHEN and CDR2 is SYDVKM. Here the CDR3 DNA reads TGTGCCACCAGAATTAACTCTGGAAACACCATATATTTT. Its protein is CATRINSGNTIYF. The full variable domain, its missing parts supplied by reference TRBV28 and TRBJ1-3, is DVKVTQSSRYLVKRTGEKVFLECVQDMDHENMFWYRQDPGLGLRLIYFSYDVKMKEKGDIPEGYSVSREKKERFSLILESASTNQTSMYLCATRINSGNTIYFGEGSWLTVV.

The chain employs TRBV19 and TRBJ1-3; the match to TRBD1 covers 8 bases. Germline V gene data show CDR1 as LNHDA and CDR2 as SQIVND (reference sequence). The J segment lost 4 bases and the V segment lost 7 bases, leaving 6 bases of the junction unmatched. The CDR3 has 14 residues. The CDR3 coding sequence is TGTGCCAGTAACCAGGGGGCTTCGGGAAACACCATATATTTT. Protein product: CASNQGASGNTIYF.

This chain joins TRBV3-1 (or the pseudogene TRBV3-2) and TRBJ2-7, with TRBD1 matching 8 bases. Germline lookup yields CDR1 LGHDT and CDR2 YNNKEL (reference sequence). This CDR3 has 16 residues. The J segment lost 2 bases and the V segment lost 5 bases, leaving 11 bases of the junction unmatched. The CDR3 reads CASSFPGGLSPYEQYF. The CDR3 nucleotides are TGTGCCAGCAGCTTTCCAGGGGGCCTCTCCCCCTACGAGCAGTACTTC.

This rearrangement joins TRBV5-6 to TRBJ2-3, with D perhaps matching TRBD1 (6 bases). The length of the CDR3 is 16 residues. Looked up from germline, CDR1 is SGHDT and CDR2 is YYEEEE. Trimming took off 4 bases at V and 0 bases at J, with 15 bases between the two ends. The CDR3: CASSRTVLSSTDTQYF. Here the CDR3 DNA reads TGTGCCAGCAGCCGGACAGTCCTATCTAGCACAGATACGCAGTATTTT. Looking up the rest from reference TRBV5-6 and TRBJ2-3 gives the full variable domain: DAGVTQSPTHLIKTRGQQVTLRCSPKSGHDTVSWYQQALGQGPQFIFQYYEEEERQRGNFPDRFSGHQFPNYSSELNVNALLLGDSALYLCASSRTVLSSTDTQYFGPGTRLTVL.

This chain links TRBV7-3 with TRBJ2-1, with D unresolved. Germline V gene sequence: CDR1 SGHTA, CDR2 FQGTGA. The V and J ends lost 5 bases and 4 bases respectively, with 9 bases between them. CDR3 length: 13 residues. CDR3 in amino acids: CASSANGYNEQFF. The CDR3 nucleotides read TGTGCCAGCAGCGCGAATGGTTACAATGAGCAGTTCTTC.

The chain combines TRBV5-6 with TRBJ2-3, with D tentatively TRBD2 (5 bases). The length of the CDR3 is 15 residues. CDR1 is SGHDT and CDR2 is YYEEEE in the germline V gene. The V gene lost 0 bases and the J gene lost 0 bases, with 8 bases spanning the gap. The CDR3 sequence: CASSLGGASTDTQYF. CDR3 nucleotides: TGTGCCAGCAGCTTGGGGGGAGCTAGCACAGATACGCAGTATTTT.

The chain carries TRBV11-2 and TRBJ1-1, with a tentative D call TRBD1 (6 bases). CDR3 size: 13 residues. Germline V CDR1 and CDR2: SGHAT, FQNNGV. Deletions cut 4 bases from V and 4 bases from J, with 10 bases between. The CDR3: CASSYKQGTEAFF. For the CDR3, the DNA is TGTGCCAGCAGCTACAAACAGGGCACTGAAGCTTTCTTT.

The chain uses TRBV28 and TRBJ2-5, with a weak D call TRBD2 (6 bases). The germline gives CDR1 MDHEN, CDR2 SYDVKM. This CDR3 spans 12 amino acids. V was pared by 10 bases and J by 1 base, with 10 bases between. The CDR3 loop reads CAIAASQETQYF. CDR3 sequence (DNA): TGTGCCATAGCGGCCTCCCAAGAGACCCAGTACTTC.

The count of this clone is one. This chain links TRBV12-3 or TRBV12-4 with TRBJ2-5; weak D call: TRBD2 (5 bases). V lost 4 bases and J lost 1, with 7 bases in between. The CDR3 loop spans 13 amino acids. DNA of the CDR3: TGTGCCAGCAGTTGGACTCCCCAAGAGACCCAGTACTTC. Encoded protein: CASSWTPQETQYF.

The J gene is TRBJ1-3, the V gene TRBV7-6, with D unclear. Per the germline V gene, CDR1 is SGHVS and CDR2 is FNYEAQ. CDR3 length equals 15 residues. The V end was cut by 1 base, the J end by 3 bases, with 10 bases between. This CDR3 is CASSLGNPHGNTIYF. The CDR3 DNA follows: TGTGCCAGCAGCTTAGGTAACCCACATGGAAACACCATATATTTT.

A note on this clone: This sample includes further DNA sequences coding for the same CDR3. This chain joins TRBV7-3 and TRBJ2-5, with 7 bases identical to TRBD1. Germline CDR1 is SGHTA and CDR2 is FQGTGA. This CDR3 spans 14 amino acids. Trimming cost V 2 bases and J 2 bases; bases outside gene matches: 2. CDR3 nucleotides: TGTGCCAGCAGCTTATCAGGGGGACAAGAGACCCAGTACTTC. Translating gives CASSLSGGQETQYF.

The chain carries TRBV19 and TRBJ2-5, with D tentatively TRBD1 (5 bases). V was shortened by 7 bases and J by 4 bases, with 13 bases between the two germline ends. This CDR3 is built from 13 residues. Looked up from germline, CDR1 is LNHDA and CDR2 is SQIVND (reference sequence). CDR3 sequence: CASKGLDSETQYF. The DNA of the CDR3 is TGTGCCAGTAAGGGGTTGGATTCAGAGACCCAGTACTTC. The full variable domain, its missing parts supplied by reference TRBV19 and TRBJ2-5, is DGGITQSPKYLFRKEGQNVTLSCEQNLNHDAMYWYRQDPGQGLRLIYYSQIVNDFQKGDIAEGYSVSREKKESFPLTVTSAQKNPTAFYLCASKGLDSETQYFGPGTRLLVL.

The chain recombines TRBV4-3 with TRBJ1-2, with D possibly matching TRBD1 (5 bases). Between the trimmed V and J ends, which lost 0 bases and 8 bases, there was a span of 13 bases. Germline CDR1 is LGHNA and CDR2 is YSLEER. The CDR3 extends over 14 amino acids. The CDR3 DNA sequence: TGCGCCAGCAGCCAAGAGACAGCCCCTCGGGGCTACACCTTC. Amino acid sequence: CASSQETAPRGYTF.

Only a few counts were recorded for this clone. V gene TRBV9 combines with J gene TRBJ2-3; no clear D gene. Germline V CDR1 and CDR2: SGDLS, YYNGEE. Trimming removed 0 bases from V and 0 bases from J, with 8 bases in between. The CDR3 loop spans 15 amino acids. CDR3 in amino acids: CASSVELTSTDTQYF. The DNA for the CDR3 is TGTGCCAGCAGCGTAGAGTTGACTAGCACAGATACGCAGTATTTT. Variable domain in full (rest from reference TRBV9 and TRBJ2-3): DSGVTQTPKHLITATGQRVTLRCSPRSGDLSVYWYQQSLDQGLQFLIQYYNGEERAKGNILERFSAQQFPDLHSELNLSSLELGDSALYFCASSVELTSTDTQYFGPGTRLTVL.

The rearrangement links TRBV6-5 to TRBJ2-2, with 9 bases identical to TRBD2. V dropped 1 base and J dropped 4; count of bases not matched to a gene: 4. CDR3 size: 16 residues. The V gene's germline CDR1 is MNHEY and CDR2 SVGAGI. The CDR3 sequence is CASSYFGTSSTGELFF. DNA for the CDR3: TGTGCCAGCAGTTACTTCGGGACTAGCAGCACCGGGGAGCTGTTTTTT.

The gene calls are TRBV24-1 and TRBJ2-3; D not resolved. This CDR3 is 13 amino acids long. The germline V gene encodes CDR1 KGHDR and CDR2 SFDVKD. The V end lost 0 bases, the J end lost 5 bases, and 5 bases lay between the germline ends. CDR3 residues: CATSDLRGDTQYF. The CDR3 nucleotides read TGTGCCACCAGTGATTTGCGCGGAGATACGCAGTATTTT.

The rearrangement links TRBV24-1 to TRBJ1-5, with 10 bases lining up with TRBD1. Trimming at V came to 4 bases and at J to 4 bases, leaving 6 bases not matched to a gene. CDR3 length: 16 amino acids. Germline V gene lookup returns CDR1 KGHDR and CDR2 SFDVKD. CDR3 DNA: TGTGCCACCAGTGAACGTGGACAGGGGGAGAATCAGCCCCAGCATTTT. Protein sequence: CATSERGQGENQPQHF.

The V gene is TRBV7-8, the J gene TRBJ1-2, with 10 bases matching TRBD1. The CDR3 contains 14 residues. The J segment lost 3 bases and the V segment lost 5 bases, leaving 3 bases of the junction unmatched. CDR1 and CDR2 (germline): SGHVS, FQNEAQ. This chain's CDR3 is CASSRGTGDYGYTF. CDR3 coding DNA: TGTGCCAGCAGCCGCGGGACAGGGGACTATGGCTACACCTTC.

This clone was seen only once. The rearrangement uses TRBV7-2 and TRBJ1-2; D uncertain. This CDR3 is built from 13 residues. Trimming removed 3 bases at V and 3 bases at J, with 8 bases between. CDR1 is SGHTA, CDR2 FQGNSA, per germline. The CDR3 protein is CASSFGLDYGYTF. The CDR3 nucleotides are TGTGCCAGCAGCTTCGGACTCGACTATGGCTACACCTTC.

V usage is TRBV19 and J usage is TRBJ2-3, with 7 bases identical to TRBD2. Germline-derived CDR1 and CDR2 are LNHDA and SQIVND (reference sequence). The CDR3 is made up of 16 amino acids. The V and J ends lost 3 bases and 2 bases, in that order; junction bases with no gene match: 8. The CDR3 is CASSILGGSDTDTQYF. DNA for the CDR3: TGTGCCAGTAGTATCCTCGGCGGGAGTGACACAGATACGCAGTATTTT.

The V call is TRBV7-7, the J call TRBJ2-2; 7 bases are shared with TRBD1. The CDR3 covers 15 residues. V was pared by 2 bases and J by 3 bases, with 3 bases of the junction left unmatched. Germline CDR1 reads SSHAT; CDR2 reads FNYEAQ (reference sequence). The CDR3 spells CASSLTTGHTGELFF. The CDR3 DNA follows: TGTGCCAGCAGCTTAACGACAGGGCACACCGGGGAGCTGTTTTTT.

The rearrangement links TRBV2 to TRBJ1-5; 7 bases are shared with TRBD1. The V gene's germline CDR1 is SNHLY and CDR2 FYNNEI. The CDR3 contains 15 residues. The V and J ends lost 7 bases and 4 bases, in that order; junction bases with no gene match: 10. CDR3 sequence reads: CASTRGRGQNQPQHF. The DNA for the CDR3 is TGTGCCAGCACTAGGGGGCGGGGCCAGAATCAGCCCCAGCATTTT.

The genes are TRBV20-1 and TRBJ1-2, with D unresolved. The CDR3 has 11 residues. Per the germline V gene, CDR1 is DFQATT and CDR2 is SNEGSKA (reference sequence). Trimming shortened V by 5 bases and J by 4 bases, and 8 bases separated the two germline ends. CDR3 sequence (DNA): TGCAGTGCTCCGGGAGGCTATGGCTACACCTTC. Translated: CSAPGGYGYTF.

The rearrangement joins TRBV4-1 to TRBJ1-2, with TRBD1 matching 7 bases. V lost 1 base and J lost 1; bases outside the gene matches: 6. The CDR3 loop spans 16 amino acids. CDR1 is MGHRA, CDR2 YSYEKL, per germline. CDR3 region: CASSQVNTGDNYGYTF. The CDR3 nucleotides read TGCGCCAGCAGCCAAGTTAATACAGGGGATAACTATGGCTACACCTTC.

The chain uses TRBV19 and TRBJ1-5, with D possibly being TRBD1 (5 bases). Looked up from germline, CDR1 is LNHDA and CDR2 is SQIVND (reference sequence). The ends were cut back, 5 bases at V and 4 bases at J, with 15 bases in the middle. This CDR3 is 15 amino acids long. In nucleotides, the CDR3 is TGTGCCAGTAGTGGGACTCCGAGAGGGAATCAGCCCCAGCATTTT. This translates into CASSGTPRGNQPQHF.

The chain has TRBV18 and TRBJ2-1; TRBD2 might be the D (6 bases). The CDR3 loop spans 13 amino acids. CDR1 KGHSH and CDR2 LQKENI come from the germline V gene. V lost 1 base and J lost 7, with 8 bases in between. The CDR3 spells CASSPRRENEQFF. In DNA, the CDR3 is TGTGCCAGCTCACCACGGAGGGAGAATGAGCAGTTCTTC.